This TCR beta chain was captured in a study of T cell clones after liver transplantation (dated by TCRdb to the late 2010s). The study in broad terms: The samples were obtained from ITN030ST, a randomized trial that attempted immunosuppression withdrawal within 2 years after liver transplantation. Three of the eight recipients were HCV-positive; the others were transplanted for non-autoimmune, non-viral indications. Blood samples were collected pre-transplant, then pre-randomization ahead of withdrawal, and finally post-randomization once withdrawal had either been completed or failed. Tolerance was defined as complete withdrawal of immunosuppression for at least one year without a rise in liver enzymes beyond twice the upper limit of normal. The study cohort included 8 liver transplant recipients, of whom 3 were classified as tolerant and 5 as non-tolerant. No induction therapy was given to the subjects, and standard immunosuppression was administered until randomization at 12-24 months post-transplant. Third party-reactive TCRbeta sequences were also identified from pre-transplant MLRs to serve as an antigen-independent comparator for donor-reactive sequences. Donor-reactive T cell clones were identified using TCRbeta sequencing after a pre-transplant mixed lymphocyte reaction and were then followed in post-transplant blood.

In the case of this clone: It lacks a known antigen. Per-base quality was not reported, and no clone a single base away is much larger than it.

Thawed unstimulated PBMCs were stained for CD3, CD4 and CD8 and FACS-sorted into CD3+CD4+ and CD3+CD8+ populations. Randomization to immunosuppression withdrawal applied to every one of the 8 studied subjects. The Qiagen DNeasy Blood and Tissue Kit was used for isolation of genomic DNA. Using immunoSEQ, frozen genomic DNA was subjected to high-throughput TCRbeta CDR3 sequencing, a process that included PCR amplification, mapping, bias correction and internal controls. The original pipeline was this. Only productive rearrangements were retained, with each unique TCRbeta sequence defined by its CDR3 nucleotide sequence together with its V and J gene. For classification of a sequence as donor-reactive, at least 5-fold expansion in CFSE-low cells relative to unstimulated pre-transplant cells and a frequency of at least 0.01% were required. Minimum frequency thresholds were set for each subject based on the unstimulated sample with the lowest template count, ensuring at least 90% detection power. Jensen-Shannon divergence between the top 1000 TCRbeta sequences after and before transplant was used to measure repertoire turnover. Changes in detection of donor-reactive sequences were tested with two-sided Fisher's exact tests. The clones in this table, taken by TCRdb from immuneACCESS, are in-frame only. Not every clone is retained; where verified, under half of the shortfall comes from an unresolved V gene, and the cause of the rest is unknown. Clone size and the V and J calls come from that table; the DNA yielded D and trimming. The sample includes about 120,000 clones, with 90% observed a single time. Of the sample, around 0.83% is held by the ten largest clones.

Results the study describes overall, beyond this receptor: In most of the 8 subjects, regardless of tolerance or HCV status, circulating donor-reactive CD4 TCRbeta sequences dropped significantly post-transplant. After accounting for repertoire turnover, donor-reactive detection was significantly reduced in 7 of 8 subjects for CD4 and 8 of 8 for CD8. A greater decline was seen for donor-reactive sequences than for third party-reactive sequences, suggesting partial antigen-specific deletion unrelated to withdrawal success. The conclusions were preliminary, being limited by small, heterogeneous patient numbers and by non-standardized post-transplant time points. In a couple of subjects, low numbers of available donor cells limited the measurable donor-reactive repertoire. Without allograft tissue specimens, donor-reactive T cells may have migrated into the graft rather than being deleted.

Trimming leaves V shorter by 4 bases and J shorter by 4 bases, with the junction holding 13 bases beyond the gene matches. The CDR3 runs 19 amino acids, cysteine and phenylalanine included. Of all the DNA, just the CDR3 is kept, 57 bases in frame from base 1. The germline V gene provides CDR1 SGHRS and CDR2 YFSETQ. The TCR sequence derives from a human patient who received a liver transplant. It is possible that, after a transplant, some T cells come from the graft donor. The rearrangement joined TRBV5-1 to TRBJ2-2, and 13 junctional nucleotides match TRBD2. The source material was CD4+ T cells from blood, sampled 12 months after liver transplant. The DNA is TGCGCCAGCAGCCACGGACTAGCGGGAGCTTTAGGTGGCACCGGGGAGCTGTTTTTT. It is translated as CASSHGLAGALGGTGELFF.